The 21 T cell receptor beta chains listed next were all sequenced from one sample in a study of cytomegalovirus exposure and HLA in healthy donors (TCRdb year 2017). Libraries were made using the immunoSEQ multiplex PCR assay. A mixture of 60 forward primers for TCR Vbeta segments and 13 reverse primers for TCR Jbeta segments was used in the multiplex PCR. TCRdb holds this immuneACCESS table with in-frame rearrangements only. Some clones are missing; in checked studies, unresolved V genes explain under half, and the rest has no known cause. Counted in this sample were roughly 110,000 clones; approximately 80% of them appeared once. The ten largest clonotypes hold more than 20% of the sample. Sequencing was performed on PBMCs. Receptors were obtained from a young man in good health and CMV-seropositive.

This clone was picked up a small number of times. The V call is TRBV5-1, the J call TRBJ2-3; D remains ambiguous. This CDR3 is built from 14 residues. The V gene lost 3 bases and the J gene lost 1 base, with 9 bases spanning the gap. Germline V gene sequence: CDR1 SGHRS, CDR2 YFSETQ. Written as DNA, the CDR3 is TGCGCCAGCAGCTCCCCCCTTGGCACAGATACGCAGTATTTT. Amino acids: CASSSPLGTDTQYF.

The J gene is TRBJ2-7, the V gene TRBV4-1, with D possibly matching TRBD1 (6 bases). In germline, CDR1 is MGHRA, CDR2 YSYEKL. The CDR3 has 16 residues. The V end lost 3 bases, the J end lost 0 bases, and 15 bases lay between the germline ends. CDR3 nucleotides: TGCGCCAGCAGCCAGACTTGGACAGCCAGCTCCTACGAGCAGTACTTC. This sequence encodes CASSQTWTASSYEQYF.

This clone was seen a handful of times. J is TRBJ1-1 and V is TRBV5-1; 7 bases are shared with TRBD1. The V and J ends lost 5 bases and 6 bases, in that order; junction bases with no gene match: 10. CDR1 and CDR2 (germline): SGHRS, YFSETQ. The CDR3 extends over 14 amino acids. The DNA for the CDR3 is TGCGCCAGCAGACTACCAGGGGGAGGCCCTGAAGCTTTCTTT. The encoded protein is CASRLPGGGPEAFF. Filled out from reference TRBV5-1 and TRBJ1-1, the complete variable domain reads KAGVTQTPRYLIKTRGQQVTLSCSPISGHRSVSWYQQTPGQGLQFLFEYFSETQRNKGNFPGRFSGRQFSNSRSEMNVSTLELGDSALYLCASRLPGGGPEAFFGQGTRLTVV.

The V gene is TRBV7-9, the J gene TRBJ2-1; D is possibly TRBD1 (6 bases). From germline, CDR1 is SEHNR and CDR2 FQNEAQ (reference sequence). CDR3 size: 17 residues. V was pared by 0 bases and J by 8 bases, with 20 bases between. CDR3 region: CASSLASGDGFYDEQFF. The CDR3 nucleotides are TGTGCCAGCAGCTTAGCCTCAGGGGACGGATTTTACGATGAGCAGTTCTTC. Drawing the rest from reference TRBV7-9 and TRBJ2-1, the complete variable domain is DTGVSQNPRHKITKRGQNVTFRCDPISEHNRLYWYRQTLGQGPEFLTYFQNEAQLEKSRLLSDRFSAERPKGSFSTLEIQRTEQGDSAMYLCASSLASGDGFYDEQFFGPGTRLTVL.

As for this clone: Other nucleotide sequences from this sample produce the same CDR3. The chain couples TRBV5-1 to TRBJ2-3; D possibly corresponds to TRBD2 (5 bases). The CDR3 is made up of 15 amino acids. V gave up 4 bases and J gave up 6 bases, with 18 bases separating them. CDR1 is SGHRS and CDR2 is YFSETQ in the germline V gene. CDR3 sequence (DNA): TGCGCCAGCAGCGGGGAGCCCCCGAGGACGGATACGCAGTATTTT. Protein sequence: CASSGEPPRTDTQYF.

The chain has TRBV9 and TRBJ2-1, with 14 bases that match TRBD2. The junction had 14 bases not matched to a gene; V was cut back by 0 bases and J by 3 bases. The CDR3 is 21 residues long. Germline V gene sequence: CDR1 SGDLS, CDR2 YYNGEE. The chain's CDR3 is CASSVALTGTGTSGGYNEQFF. The DNA of the CDR3 is TGTGCCAGCAGCGTAGCCCTAACCGGGACAGGGACTAGCGGGGGCTACAATGAGCAGTTCTTC.

As for this clone: At one boundary the junction diverges from the germline segment, which might be a read error. The chain joins TRBV9 to TRBJ2-1; 10 bases fit TRBD2. Germline V gene data show CDR1 as SGDLS and CDR2 as YYNGEE. The CDR3 sequence is 17 residues long. CDR3 protein: CASSLPPSGGAYNEQFF. The CDR3 DNA reads TGTGCCAGCAGCCTCCCCCCCAGCGGGGGGGCCTATAATGAGCAGTTCTTC.

The chain uses TRBV12-5 and TRBJ1-1, with 8 bases aligning to TRBD1. Germline V gives CDR1 LGHNT, CDR2 FRNRAP. V lost 5 bases and J lost 1; bases outside the gene matches: 9. The CDR3 runs to 16 residues. For the CDR3, the DNA is TGTGCTAGTGGTCCCGCTCCGGACAGGGCGAACACTGAAGCTTTCTTT. Translating gives CASGPAPDRANTEAFF.

The chain carries TRBV7-3 and TRBJ1-1, with TRBD1 as a possible D gene (5 bases). V was clipped by 2 bases and J by 0 bases, with 10 bases between them. From germline, CDR1 is SGHTA and CDR2 FQGTGA. The CDR3 covers 15 residues. CDR3 protein: CASSLYSQVNTEAFF. The CDR3 nucleotides are TGTGCCAGCAGCTTATATTCACAGGTGAACACTGAAGCTTTCTTT.

V gene TRBV2 combines with J gene TRBJ2-5, with TRBD1 as a possible D gene (5 bases). V gave up 6 bases and J gave up 5 bases, with 13 bases separating them. The CDR3 consists of 13 residues. Germline V gene lookup returns CDR1 SNHLY and CDR2 FYNNEI. The CDR3 DNA reads as TGTGCCAGCAGCAGAGACAGAGCGGAGACCCAGTACTTC. This codes for CASSRDRAETQYF.

V and J are TRBV11-2 and TRBJ1-2, with 9 bases identical to TRBD1. The length of the CDR3 is 15 residues. Looked up from germline, CDR1 is SGHAT and CDR2 is FQNNGV. Losses at the gene ends were 4 bases for V and 7 bases for J; bases not matched to a gene: 10. In nucleotides, the CDR3 is TGTGCCAGCAGCTATGATATGGGACAGGGAGGTGGCTACACCTTC. This gives the protein CASSYDMGQGGGYTF.

V gene TRBV7-2 combines with J gene TRBJ1-5, with no clear D. From germline, CDR1 is SGHTA and CDR2 FQGNSA. Trimming took 4 bases from V and 6 from J, leaving 10 bases between them. The length of the CDR3 is 13 residues. The CDR3 DNA reads TGTGCCAGCAGCTCGGACTATAGTCAGCCCCAGCATTTT. This sequence encodes CASSSDYSQPQHF.

In its sample, this clone was seen a few times. This chain joins TRBV28 and TRBJ1-2, with D perhaps TRBD1 (6 bases). The germline CDR1 and CDR2 sequences are MDHEN and SYDVKM. There are 14 residues in the CDR3. Trimming cost V 5 bases and J 8 bases, with 18 bases left between them. The CDR3 DNA sequence: TGTGCCAGCAGTCCCTCCAGGGGTCTGTACGGCTACACCTTC. This encodes CASSPSRGLYGYTF.

In nucleotides, the CDR3 is TGCGCCAGCAGCCAACCGACTAGCGGGAGAACTGGGGCCAACGTCCTGACTTTC. Protein: CASSQPTSGRTGANVLTF. J is TRBJ2-6 and V is TRBV4-1; 12 bases align to TRBD2. Per the germline V gene, CDR1 is MGHRA and CDR2 is YSYEKL. This CDR3 has 18 amino acids. V dropped 2 bases and J dropped 2; count of bases not matched to a gene: 4.

V and J are TRBV5-1 and TRBJ1-1; 7 bases are shared with TRBD1. Losses at the gene ends were 0 bases for V and 1 base for J; bases not matched to a gene: 12. This CDR3 has 18 amino acids. Germline lookup yields CDR1 SGHRS and CDR2 YFSETQ. The CDR3 is CASSLGRDSRATNTEAFF. The CDR3 bases are TGCGCCAGCAGCTTGGGAAGGGACAGCCGGGCTACGAACACTGAAGCTTTCTTT.

The chain uses TRBV11-2 and TRBJ2-2, with 7 bases fitting TRBD1. CDR1 SGHAT and CDR2 FQNNGV come from the germline V gene. This CDR3 is 15 amino acids long. Unmatched junction bases numbered 8, after V lost 5 bases and J lost 5 bases. CDR3 DNA sequence: TGTGCCAGCAGCACGCTGACAGGGAAAACCGGGGAGCTGTTTTTT. Translated: CASSTLTGKTGELFF.

The chain is built from TRBV4-1 and TRBJ2-1, with D perhaps TRBD2 (6 bases). Germline CDR1 reads MGHRA; CDR2 reads YSYEKL. The CDR3 covers 15 residues. V was pared by 4 bases and J by 5 bases, with 15 bases between. The CDR3 spells CASSPGTRSNNEQFF. CDR3 DNA sequence: TGCGCCAGCAGCCCCGGGACTCGGAGCAACAATGAGCAGTTCTTC.

This chain connects TRBV7-3 to TRBJ1-1; D is ambiguous. Trimming took off 5 bases at V and 5 bases at J, with 12 bases between the two ends. Germline CDR1 and CDR2: SGHTA and FQGTGA. The CDR3 is 13 amino acids. The CDR3 DNA is TGTGCCAGCAGCGAAAGCGGAGTGACTGAAGCTTTCTTT. This encodes CASSESGVTEAFF.

This chain links TRBV28 with TRBJ2-7; 9 bases map to TRBD2. The junction had 5 bases not matched to a gene; V was cut back by 5 bases and J by 3 bases. This CDR3 region has 14 residues. CDR1 is MDHEN and CDR2 is SYDVKM in the germline V gene. The CDR3 DNA reads as TGTGCCAGCAGTCAAAGCGGGGGGATCTACGAGCAGTACTTC. It yields the protein CASSQSGGIYEQYF.

The chain recombines TRBV11-2 with TRBJ2-5; D perhaps matches TRBD2 (5 bases). Germline CDR1 SGHAT, CDR2 FQNNGV. With 2 bases removed from V and 4 bases from J, the gap between germline ends came to 11 bases. CDR3 length: 14 residues. This CDR3 is CASSLSDGGETQYF. CDR3 coding DNA: TGTGCCAGCAGCTTATCTGACGGAGGAGAGACCCAGTACTTC.

The CDR3 DNA reads TGTGCCAGCAGCGATAAACAGGGGACGAATTCACCCCTCCACTTT. Amino acids: CASSDKQGTNSPLHF. The V gene is TRBV5-4, the J gene TRBJ1-6; 7 bases fit TRBD1. The V segment lost 4 bases and the J segment 7 bases; nucleotides outside the gene matches: 8. The CDR3 loop spans 15 amino acids. Germline V gives CDR1 SGHNT, CDR2 YYREEE (reference sequence).